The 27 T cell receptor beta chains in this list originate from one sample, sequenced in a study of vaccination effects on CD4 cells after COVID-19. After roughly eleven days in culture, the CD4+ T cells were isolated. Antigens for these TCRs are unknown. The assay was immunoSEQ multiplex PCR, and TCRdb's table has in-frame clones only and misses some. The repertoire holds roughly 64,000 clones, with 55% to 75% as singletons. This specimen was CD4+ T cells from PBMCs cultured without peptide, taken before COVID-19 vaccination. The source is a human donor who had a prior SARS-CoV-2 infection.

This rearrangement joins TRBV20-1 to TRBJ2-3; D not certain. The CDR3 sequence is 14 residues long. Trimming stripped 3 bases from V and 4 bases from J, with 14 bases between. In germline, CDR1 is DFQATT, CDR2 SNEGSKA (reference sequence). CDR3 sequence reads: CSASKVYRSDTQYF. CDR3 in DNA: TGCAGTGCTAGTAAGGTCTATAGGTCAGATACGCAGTATTTT.

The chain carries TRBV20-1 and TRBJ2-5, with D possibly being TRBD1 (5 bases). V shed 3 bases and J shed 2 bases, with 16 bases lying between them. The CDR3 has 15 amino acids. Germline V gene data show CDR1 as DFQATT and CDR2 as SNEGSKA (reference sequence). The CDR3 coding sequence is TGCAGTGCTAGTAATCCGAGACAGACTCAAGAGACCCAGTACTTC. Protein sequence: CSASNPRQTQETQYF.

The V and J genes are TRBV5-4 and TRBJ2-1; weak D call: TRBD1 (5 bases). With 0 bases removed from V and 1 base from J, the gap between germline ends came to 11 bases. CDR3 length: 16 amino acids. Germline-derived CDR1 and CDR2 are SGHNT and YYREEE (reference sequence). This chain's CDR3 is CASSLEPGISYNEQFF. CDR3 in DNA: TGTGCCAGCAGCTTGGAGCCAGGGATATCCTACAATGAGCAGTTCTTC.

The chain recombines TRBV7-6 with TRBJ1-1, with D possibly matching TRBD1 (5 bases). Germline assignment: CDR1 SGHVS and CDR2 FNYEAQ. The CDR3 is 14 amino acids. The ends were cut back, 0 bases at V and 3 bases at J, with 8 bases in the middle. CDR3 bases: TGTGCCAGCAGCTTAGCGGGGACGGACACTGAAGCTTTCTTT. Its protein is CASSLAGTDTEAFF.

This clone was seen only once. CDR3 protein: CASSERSGRANEQFF. The CDR3, as DNA: TGTGCCAGCAGCGAGCGTAGCGGGAGGGCAAATGAGCAGTTCTTC. The chain combines TRBV7-2 with TRBJ2-1, with 11 bases that match TRBD2. In germline, CDR1 is SGHTA, CDR2 FQGNSA. CDR3 length: 15 residues. Germline trimming cut 5 bases from V and 7 bases from J; bases unmatched to any gene: 7.

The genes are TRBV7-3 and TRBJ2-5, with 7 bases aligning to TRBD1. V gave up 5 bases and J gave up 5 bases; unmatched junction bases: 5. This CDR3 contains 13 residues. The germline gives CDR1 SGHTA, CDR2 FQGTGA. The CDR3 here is CASSETGLETQYF. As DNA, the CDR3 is TGTGCCAGCAGCGAGACAGGGCTGGAGACCCAGTACTTC.

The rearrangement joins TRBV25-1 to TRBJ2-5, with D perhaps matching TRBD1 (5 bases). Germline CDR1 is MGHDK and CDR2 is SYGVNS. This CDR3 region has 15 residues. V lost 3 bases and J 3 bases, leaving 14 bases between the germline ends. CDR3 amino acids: CASSDSTRAEETQYF. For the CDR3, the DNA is TGTGCCAGCAGTGACTCTACCAGGGCCGAAGAGACCCAGTACTTC.

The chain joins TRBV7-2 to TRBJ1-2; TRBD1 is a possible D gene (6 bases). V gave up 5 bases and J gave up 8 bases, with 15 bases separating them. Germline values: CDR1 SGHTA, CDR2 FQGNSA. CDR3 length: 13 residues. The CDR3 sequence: CASSRVGAVGYTF. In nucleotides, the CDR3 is TGTGCCAGCAGCCGTGTGGGGGCCGTCGGCTACACCTTC.

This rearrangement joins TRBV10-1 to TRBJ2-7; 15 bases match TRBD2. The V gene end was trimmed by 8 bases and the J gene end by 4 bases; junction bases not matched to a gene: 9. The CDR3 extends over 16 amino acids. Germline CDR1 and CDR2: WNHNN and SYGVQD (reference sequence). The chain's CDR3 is CASGGTSGGLSYEQYF. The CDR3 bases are TGCGCCAGCGGGGGGACTAGCGGGGGGCTTTCTTACGAGCAGTACTTC.

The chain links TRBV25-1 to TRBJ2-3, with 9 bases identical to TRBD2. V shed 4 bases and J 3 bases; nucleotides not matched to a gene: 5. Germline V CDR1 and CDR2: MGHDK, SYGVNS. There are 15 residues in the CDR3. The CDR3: CASSGLAGITDTQYF. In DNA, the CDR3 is TGTGCCAGCAGTGGGCTAGCGGGGATAACAGATACGCAGTATTTT.

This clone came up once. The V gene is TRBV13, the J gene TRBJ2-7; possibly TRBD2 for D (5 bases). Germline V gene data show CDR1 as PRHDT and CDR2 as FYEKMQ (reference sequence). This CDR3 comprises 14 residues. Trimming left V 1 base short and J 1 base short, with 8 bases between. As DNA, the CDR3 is TGTGCCAGCAGCTTAGTCCCGGGGTCCTACGAGCAGTACTTC. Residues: CASSLVPGSYEQYF.

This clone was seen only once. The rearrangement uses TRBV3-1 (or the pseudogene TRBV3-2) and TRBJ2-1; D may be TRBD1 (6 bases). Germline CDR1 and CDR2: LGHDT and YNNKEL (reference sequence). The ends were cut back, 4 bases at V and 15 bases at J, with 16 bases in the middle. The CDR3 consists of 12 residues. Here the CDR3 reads CASSRNEGGRFF. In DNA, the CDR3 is TGTGCCAGCAGCCGAAATGAAGGGGGTCGGTTCTTC.

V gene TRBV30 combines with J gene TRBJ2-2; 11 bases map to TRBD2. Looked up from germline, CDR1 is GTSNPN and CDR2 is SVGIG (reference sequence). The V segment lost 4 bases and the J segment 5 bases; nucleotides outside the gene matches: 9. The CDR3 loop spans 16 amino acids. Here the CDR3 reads CAWTSGRFWGTGELFF. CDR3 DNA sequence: TGTGCCTGGACTAGCGGGAGGTTCTGGGGAACCGGGGAGCTGTTTTTT.

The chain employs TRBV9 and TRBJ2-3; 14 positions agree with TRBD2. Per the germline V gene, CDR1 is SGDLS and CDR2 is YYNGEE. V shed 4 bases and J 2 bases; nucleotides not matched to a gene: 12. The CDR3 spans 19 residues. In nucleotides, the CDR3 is TGTGCCAGCAGCATGGGACTAGCGGGGGCCCAATCCTTCACAGATACGCAGTATTTT. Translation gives CASSMGLAGAQSFTDTQYF.

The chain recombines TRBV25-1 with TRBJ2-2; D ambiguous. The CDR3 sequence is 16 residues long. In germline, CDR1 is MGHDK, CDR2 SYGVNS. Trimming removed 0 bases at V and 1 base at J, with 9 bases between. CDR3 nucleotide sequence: TGTGCCAGCAGTGAATATACTTGGGGGAACACCGGGGAGCTGTTTTTT. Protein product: CASSEYTWGNTGELFF.

The CDR3 bases are TGTGCCAGCAGCTTTTGGGGCTTAGGGCGACAATACAATGAGCAGTTCTTC. As protein: CASSFWGLGRQYNEQFF. V is TRBV5-8 and J is TRBJ2-1; tentatively, D is TRBD1 (5 bases). Trimming left V 2 bases short and J 4 bases short, with 19 bases between. CDR3 length: 17 residues. Germline CDR1 is SGHTS and CDR2 is YDEGEE.

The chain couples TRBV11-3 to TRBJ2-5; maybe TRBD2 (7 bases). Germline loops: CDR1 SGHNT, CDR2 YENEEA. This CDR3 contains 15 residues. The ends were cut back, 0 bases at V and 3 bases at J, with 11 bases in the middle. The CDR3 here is CASSLEGGGEETQYF. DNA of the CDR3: TGTGCCAGCAGCTTAGAAGGGGGGGGTGAAGAGACCCAGTACTTC.

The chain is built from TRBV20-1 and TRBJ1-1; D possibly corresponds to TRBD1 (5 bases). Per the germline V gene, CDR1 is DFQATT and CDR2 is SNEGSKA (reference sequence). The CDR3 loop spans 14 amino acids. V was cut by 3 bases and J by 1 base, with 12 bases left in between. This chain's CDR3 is CSASGDSKNTEAFF. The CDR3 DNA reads TGCAGTGCTAGTGGCGACAGCAAGAACACTGAAGCTTTCTTT.

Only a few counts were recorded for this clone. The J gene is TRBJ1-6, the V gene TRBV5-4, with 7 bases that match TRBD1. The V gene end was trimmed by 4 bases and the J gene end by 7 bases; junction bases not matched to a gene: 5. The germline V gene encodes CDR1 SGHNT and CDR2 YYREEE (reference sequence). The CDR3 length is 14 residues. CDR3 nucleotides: TGTGCCAGCAGCGTCGACAGGGACAATTCACCCCTCCACTTT. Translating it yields CASSVDRDNSPLHF.

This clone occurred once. CDR3 loop: CASSSGQGGETQYF. CDR3 bases: TGCGCCAGCAGCTCGGGACAGGGTGGGGAGACCCAGTACTTC. The genes are TRBV5-1 and TRBJ2-5, with 9 bases that match TRBD1. The junction had 5 bases not matched to a gene; V was cut back by 3 bases and J by 5 bases. CDR3 length: 14 residues. Germline V gives CDR1 SGHRS, CDR2 YFSETQ.

The CDR3 loop reads CASSQAYYGYTF. The CDR3 DNA sequence: TGTGCCAGCAGCCAAGCGTACTATGGCTACACCTTC. The J gene is TRBJ1-2, the V gene TRBV3-1 (or the pseudogene TRBV3-2); D is ambiguous. V gave up 1 base and J gave up 3 bases, with 3 bases separating them. The germline gives CDR1 LGHDT, CDR2 YNNKEL (reference sequence). There are 12 residues in the CDR3.

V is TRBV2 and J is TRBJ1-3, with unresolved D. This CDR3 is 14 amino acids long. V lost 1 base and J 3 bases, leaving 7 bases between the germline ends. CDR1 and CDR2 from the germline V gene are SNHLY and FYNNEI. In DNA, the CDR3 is TGTGCCAGCAGTGAAGGGGGATATGGAAACACCATATATTTT. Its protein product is CASSEGGYGNTIYF.

This CDR3 is CASSLSFSVRGASEQYF. The CDR3, as DNA: TGTGCCAGCAGCTTAAGTTTTTCGGTCCGTGGGGCGTCTGAGCAGTACTTC. The gene calls are TRBV7-6 and TRBJ2-7, with a weak D call TRBD1 (5 bases). Per the germline V gene, CDR1 is SGHVS and CDR2 is FNYEAQ. CDR3 length: 17 amino acids. V was pared by 2 bases and J by 7 bases, with 24 bases between. Variable domain in full (rest from reference TRBV7-6 and TRBJ2-7): GAGVSQSPRYKVTKRGQDVALRCDPISGHVSLYWYRQALGQGPEFLTYFNYEAQQDKSGLPNDRFSAERPEGSISTLTIQRTEQRDSAMYRCASSLSFSVRGASEQYFGPGTRLTVT.

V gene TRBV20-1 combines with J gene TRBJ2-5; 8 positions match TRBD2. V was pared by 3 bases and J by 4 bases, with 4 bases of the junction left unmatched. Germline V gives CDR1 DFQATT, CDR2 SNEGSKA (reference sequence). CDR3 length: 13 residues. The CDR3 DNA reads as TGCAGTGCTAGTTCTAGCGGGCGAGAGACCCAGTACTTC. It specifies CSASSSGRETQYF.

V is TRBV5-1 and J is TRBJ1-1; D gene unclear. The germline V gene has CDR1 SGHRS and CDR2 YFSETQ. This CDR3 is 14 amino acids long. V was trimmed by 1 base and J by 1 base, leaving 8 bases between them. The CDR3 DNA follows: TGCGCCAGCAGCTTGTTGGTCCGGAACACTGAAGCTTTCTTT. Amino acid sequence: CASSLLVRNTEAFF.

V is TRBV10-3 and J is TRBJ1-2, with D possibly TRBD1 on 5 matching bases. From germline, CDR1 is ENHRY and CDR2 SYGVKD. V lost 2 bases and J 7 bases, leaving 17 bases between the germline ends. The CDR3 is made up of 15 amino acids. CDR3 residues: CAISEQGEGFRGYTF. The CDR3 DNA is TGTGCCATCAGTGAGCAAGGGGAGGGTTTCCGTGGCTACACCTTC.

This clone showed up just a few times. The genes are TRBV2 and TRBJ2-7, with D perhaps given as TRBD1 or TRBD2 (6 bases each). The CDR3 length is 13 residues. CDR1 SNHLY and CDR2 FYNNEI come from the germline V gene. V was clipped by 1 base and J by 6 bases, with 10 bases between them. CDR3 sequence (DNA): TGTGCCAGCAGTGAAGAAGGGGGGCTCGAGCAGTACTTC. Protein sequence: CASSEEGGLEQYF.